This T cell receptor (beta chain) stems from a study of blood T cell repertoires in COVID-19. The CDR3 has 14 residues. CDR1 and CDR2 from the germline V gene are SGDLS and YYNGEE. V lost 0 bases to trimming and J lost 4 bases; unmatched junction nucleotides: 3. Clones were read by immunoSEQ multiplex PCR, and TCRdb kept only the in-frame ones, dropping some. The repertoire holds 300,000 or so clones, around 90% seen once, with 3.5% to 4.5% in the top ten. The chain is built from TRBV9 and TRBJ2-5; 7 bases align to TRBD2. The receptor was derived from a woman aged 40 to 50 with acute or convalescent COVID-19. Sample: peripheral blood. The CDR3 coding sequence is TGTGCCAGCAGCGTAGGAGCGGGGAGAGAGACCCAGTACTTC. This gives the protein CASSVGAGRETQYF.